The 7 T cell receptor beta chains listed next were all sequenced from one sample in a study of CD8 T cells in ankylosing spondylitis. Findings of the study overall: Among TCR beta sequences, a motif of several highly homologous variants appeared characteristic of ankylosing spondylitis blood.

Via MiXCR, TCRdb re-called the 5' RACE reads, giving one row per CDR3 protein. The repertoire holds just under 550,000 distinct CDR3 sequences, with approximately 11% as singletons. Their antigen targets remain unknown. Material for sequencing was blood, either unsorted or a sorted T cell fraction (not recorded which). These receptors all stem from a male donor with ankylosing spondylitis.

This clonotype was recorded at least ten times. The chain combines TRBV4-2 with TRBJ2-1; D not certain. With 4 bases removed from V and 6 bases from J, the gap between germline ends came to 13 bases. Per the germline V gene, CDR1 is LGHNA and CDR2 is YNFKEQ. The CDR3 is 14 residues long. Written as DNA, the CDR3 is TGTGCCAGCAGCCCGTTGACGGAGAGCAATGAGCAGTTCTTC. It encodes CASSPLTESNEQFF.

There are a few counts of this clonotype. V gene TRBV7-6 combines with J gene TRBJ2-3, with 9 bases identical to TRBD2. V was pared by 5 bases and J by 2 bases, with 8 bases of the junction left unmatched. The length of the CDR3 is 16 residues. Looked up from germline, CDR1 is SGHVS and CDR2 is FNYEAQ. This CDR3 is CASSRSTSGSTDTQYF. DNA of the CDR3: TGTGCCAGCAGCCGATCGACTAGCGGTTCCACAGATACGCAGTATTTT.

This clonotype has only a few counts. The V call is TRBV7-2, the J call TRBJ2-3; 9 bases align to TRBD2. V was clipped by 7 bases and J by 14 bases; unmatched bases: 16. The germline gives CDR1 SGHTA, CDR2 FQGNSA. The CDR3 totals 14 residues. Here the CDR3 DNA reads TGTGCCAGCACCATCAGGCCCACTAGCGGGTTGCTGTATTTT. It yields the protein CASTIRPTSGLLYF.

This clonotype was seen a few times. The gene calls are TRBV4-2 and TRBJ1-6; D not resolved. The CDR3 length is 16 residues. From germline, CDR1 is LGHNA and CDR2 YNFKEQ. V lost 0 bases and J 8 bases, leaving 14 bases between the germline ends. CDR3 bases: TGTGCCAGCAGCCAAGAGGGCCGCGCTATTGATTCACCCCTCCACTTT. Translating gives CASSQEGRAIDSPLHF.

This chain joins TRBV10-2 and TRBJ2-1; 9 bases fit TRBD1. The CDR3 contains 15 residues. The germline gives CDR1 WSHSY, CDR2 SAAADI. V gave up 6 bases and J gave up 8 bases; unmatched junction bases: 11. The CDR3 spells CASRGDRAYMDEQFF. CDR3 DNA: TGCGCCAGCAGAGGGGACAGGGCCTACATGGATGAGCAGTTCTTC.

In this sample, this clonotype turned up many times. The chain has TRBV11-2 and TRBJ2-1; 8 bases are shared with TRBD1. This CDR3 has 14 amino acids. Losses at the gene ends were 4 bases for V and 4 bases for J; bases not matched to a gene: 3. Germline values: CDR1 SGHAT, CDR2 FQNNGV. The CDR3 sequence: CASSSDRAYNEQFF. DNA of the CDR3: TGTGCCAGCAGCTCGGACAGGGCTTACAATGAGCAGTTCTTC.

The CDR3 reads CASSYSSTETQYF. DNA of the CDR3: TGTGCCAGCAGTTATTCGTCGACGGAGACCCAGTACTTC. The J gene is TRBJ2-5, the V gene TRBV6-2 or TRBV6-3; D not resolved. Germline values: CDR1 MNHEY, CDR2 SVGEGT. V lost 3 bases, J lost 5 bases, and 10 bases lay in between. This CDR3 is 13 amino acids long.